These 14 T cell receptor beta chains came from one sample sequenced in a study of early T cells in non-severe SARS-CoV-2 infection. TCRdb fed the 5' RACE reads into MiXCR, producing one record per CDR3 protein. The sample yields tens of thousands of distinct CDR3 sequences, roughly 12% seen once. Specimen: whole blood. The source is an adult who was a healthcare worker with PCR-confirmed SARS-CoV-2 infection or an uninfected control (not recorded which).

This clonotype was seen ten or more times. The V gene is TRBV29-1, the J gene TRBJ2-1, with TRBD2 matching over 8 bases. Germline V gene sequence: CDR1 SQVTM, CDR2 ANQGSEA. Trimming took 6 bases from V and 7 from J; bases not matched to a gene: 11. The length of the CDR3 is 14 residues. The CDR3 spells CSVASGFPGNEQFF. DNA for the CDR3: TGCAGCGTGGCTAGCGGGTTTCCCGGGAATGAGCAGTTCTTC.

This clonotype turned up a few times. V is TRBV7-8 and J is TRBJ1-4; no definite D call. CDR1 and CDR2 from the germline V gene are SGHVS and FQNEAQ. The CDR3 covers 15 residues. The germline V and J ends were trimmed by 5 bases and 7 bases, with 17 bases remaining between them. As DNA, the CDR3 is TGTGCCAGCAGCCCGTCTGTGAGCGGTCCTGAAAAACTGTTTTTT. Residues: CASSPSVSGPEKLFF.

V gene TRBV27 combines with J gene TRBJ2-7; 10 nucleotides agree with TRBD2. CDR1 is MNHEY, CDR2 SMNVEV, per germline (reference sequence). The junction had 12 bases not matched to a gene; V was cut back by 0 bases and J by 4 bases. The CDR3 sequence is 18 residues long. The DNA for the CDR3 is TGTGCCAGCAGTTTATCGGGACTAGCGCCCGGAAGGAGATACGAGCAGTACTTC. It translates to CASSLSGLAPGRRYEQYF.

In its sample, this clonotype was seen many times. The chain has TRBV7-9 and TRBJ2-3; 7 bases are a match to TRBD1. The CDR3 covers 14 residues. Germline CDR1 and CDR2: SEHNR and FQNEAQ (reference sequence). The V gene end was trimmed by 5 bases and the J gene end by 0 bases; junction bases not matched to a gene: 2. This CDR3 reads CASSADRSTDTQYF. The CDR3 coding sequence is TGTGCCAGCAGCGCGGACAGGAGCACAGATACGCAGTATTTT.

This clonotype appeared many times. The rearrangement links TRBV18 to TRBJ1-2, with D unclear. Trimming took 3 bases from V and 1 from J, leaving 6 bases between them. Germline CDR1 and CDR2: KGHSH and LQKENI. CDR3 length: 13 residues. The CDR3 reads CASSPPLNYGYTF. CDR3 DNA sequence: TGTGCCAGCTCACCCCCACTTAACTATGGCTACACCTTC.

With respect to this clonotype: One junction end does not reproduce the germline sequence, and a read error may be involved. The chain employs TRBV7-2 and TRBJ1-6; the match to TRBD1 covers 7 bases. The germline gives CDR1 SGHTA, CDR2 FQGNSA. This CDR3 has 15 amino acids. CDR3: CASSQSTGVGSPLRF. The CDR3 nucleotides are TGTGCCAGCAGCCAAAGTACAGGGGTAGGCTCACCCCTCCGCTTT.

The rearrangement uses TRBV19 and TRBJ2-7; tentative D call: TRBD2 (5 bases). V was cut by 3 bases and J by 3 bases, with 9 bases left in between. In germline, CDR1 is LNHDA, CDR2 SQIVND (reference sequence). The CDR3 has 13 residues. CDR3 nucleotide sequence: TGTGCCAGTAGTATCCTCGAGGGCTACGAGCAGTACTTC. Translating it yields CASSILEGYEQYF.

This clonotype was detected many times. The gene calls are TRBV2 and TRBJ2-3; tentatively, D is TRBD2 (7 bases). Between the trimmed V and J ends, which lost 6 bases and 0 bases, there was a span of 16 bases. From germline, CDR1 is SNHLY and CDR2 FYNNEI. The CDR3 has 16 amino acids. As DNA, the CDR3 is TGTGCCAGCAGGAGGGGAGGGGGAGCTAGCACAGATACGCAGTATTTT. It specifies CASRRGGGASTDTQYF.

This clonotype was counted a few times. CDR3 sequence: CASGFRLAGPTGELFF. CDR3 nucleotide sequence: TGTGCTAGTGGTTTTCGACTAGCGGGTCCGACCGGGGAGCTGTTTTTT. This chain uses TRBV12-5 with TRBJ2-2; 10 nucleotides agree with TRBD2. CDR1 is LGHNT and CDR2 is FRNRAP in the germline V gene. The CDR3 runs to 16 residues. Unmatched junction bases numbered 6, after V lost 3 bases and J lost 5 bases.

This chain uses TRBV4-1 with TRBJ2-2; 9 positions agree with TRBD2. Germline V gives CDR1 MGHRA, CDR2 YSYEKL. The CDR3 covers 16 residues. Trimming cost V 7 bases and J 7 bases; bases outside gene matches: 13. CDR3 amino acids: CASKDVAGGPGGELFF. The CDR3 DNA sequence: TGCGCCAGCAAAGATGTGGCGGGAGGGCCAGGCGGGGAGCTGTTTTTT.

This clonotype was seen only a few times. The chain links TRBV10-3 to TRBJ1-2; TRBD1 agrees at 9 bases. The CDR3 sequence is 17 residues long. V trimming: 10 bases; J trimming: 3 bases; junction bases outside the gene matches: 18. Germline lookup yields CDR1 ENHRY and CDR2 SYGVKD. The CDR3: CATRSGTGIEEDYGYTF. The CDR3 DNA follows: TGTGCCACCCGTTCCGGGACAGGGATAGAAGAGGACTATGGCTACACCTTC.

The chain joins TRBV19 to TRBJ1-5; D may be TRBD1 (5 bases). The CDR3 covers 13 residues. V was trimmed by 2 bases and J by 6 bases, leaving 8 bases between them. CDR1 and CDR2 (germline): LNHDA, SQIVND (reference sequence). The CDR3 region is CASSIQGTQPQHF. The CDR3 nucleotides are TGTGCCAGTAGTATACAGGGTACTCAGCCCCAGCATTTT.

Many counts were recorded for this clonotype. The chain has TRBV30 and TRBJ2-1; 10 bases are shared with TRBD2. The CDR3 has 15 residues. Trimming removed 4 bases from V and 3 bases from J; junction bases left unmatched: 6. Germline CDR1 and CDR2: GTSNPN and SVGIG (reference sequence). The CDR3 here is CAWTPLAGDYNEQFF. CDR3 nucleotides: TGTGCCTGGACCCCTCTAGCGGGGGACTACAATGAGCAGTTCTTC.

Many counts were recorded for this clonotype. The chain couples TRBV11-2 to TRBJ2-7, with 12 bases matching TRBD2. The CDR3 runs 16 residues. Looked up from germline, CDR1 is SGHAT and CDR2 is FQNNGV. With 5 bases clipped from V and 6 bases from J, the junction kept 11 bases outside the gene matches. The CDR3 DNA follows: TGTGCCAGCAGCGCATCTAGCGGGGGGGCCGGGGGCGAGCAGTACTTC. Amino acids: CASSASSGGAGGEQYF.